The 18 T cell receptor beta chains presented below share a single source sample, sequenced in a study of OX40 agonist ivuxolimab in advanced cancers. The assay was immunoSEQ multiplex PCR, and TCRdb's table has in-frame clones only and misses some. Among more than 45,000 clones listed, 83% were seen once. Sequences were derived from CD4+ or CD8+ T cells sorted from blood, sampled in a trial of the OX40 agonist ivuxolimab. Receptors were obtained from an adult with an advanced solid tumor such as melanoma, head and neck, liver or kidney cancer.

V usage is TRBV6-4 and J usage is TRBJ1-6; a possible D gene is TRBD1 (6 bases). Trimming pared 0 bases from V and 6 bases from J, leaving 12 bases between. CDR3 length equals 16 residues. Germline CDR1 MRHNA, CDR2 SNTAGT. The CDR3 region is CASSDSKTGVNSPLHF. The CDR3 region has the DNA TGTGCCAGCAGTGACTCTAAGACAGGCGTTAATTCACCCCTCCACTTT.

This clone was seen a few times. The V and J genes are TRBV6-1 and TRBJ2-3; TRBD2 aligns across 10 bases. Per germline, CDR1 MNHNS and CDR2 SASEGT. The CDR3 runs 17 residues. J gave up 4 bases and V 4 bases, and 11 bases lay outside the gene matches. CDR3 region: CASSGAGGPGFPDTQYF. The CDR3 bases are TGTGCCAGCAGTGGAGCGGGGGGGCCTGGTTTCCCAGATACGCAGTATTTT.

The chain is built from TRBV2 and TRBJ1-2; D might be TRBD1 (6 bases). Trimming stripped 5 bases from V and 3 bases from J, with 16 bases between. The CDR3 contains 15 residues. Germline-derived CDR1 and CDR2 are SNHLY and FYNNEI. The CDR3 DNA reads TGTGCCAGCAGTTCCTACGGACAGCTGTACTATGGCTACACCTTC. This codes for CASSSYGQLYYGYTF.

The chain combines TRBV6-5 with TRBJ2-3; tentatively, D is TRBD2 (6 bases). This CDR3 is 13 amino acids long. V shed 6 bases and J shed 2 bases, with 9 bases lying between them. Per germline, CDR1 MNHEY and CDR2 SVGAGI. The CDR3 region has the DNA TGTGCCAGCAGGCGGGACTTCACAGATACGCAGTATTTT. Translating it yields CASRRDFTDTQYF.

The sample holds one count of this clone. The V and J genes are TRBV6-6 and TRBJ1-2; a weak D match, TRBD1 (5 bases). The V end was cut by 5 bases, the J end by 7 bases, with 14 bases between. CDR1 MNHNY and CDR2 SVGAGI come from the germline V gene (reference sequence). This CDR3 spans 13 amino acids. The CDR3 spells CASSPGGRTGYTF. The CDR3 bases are TGTGCCAGCAGTCCCGGGGGTCGAACTGGCTACACCTTC.

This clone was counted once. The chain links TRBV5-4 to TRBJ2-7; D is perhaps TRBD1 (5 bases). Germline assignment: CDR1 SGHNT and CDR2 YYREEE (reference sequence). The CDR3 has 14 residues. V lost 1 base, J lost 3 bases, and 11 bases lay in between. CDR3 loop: CASSLNGHLYEQYF. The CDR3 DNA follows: TGTGCCAGCAGCTTGAATGGACACCTCTACGAGCAGTACTTC.

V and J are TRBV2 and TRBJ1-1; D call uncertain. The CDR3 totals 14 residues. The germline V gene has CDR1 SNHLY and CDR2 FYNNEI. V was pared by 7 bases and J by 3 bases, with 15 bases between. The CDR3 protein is CASTPGRQYTEAFF. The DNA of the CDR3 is TGTGCCAGCACCCCGGGGAGGCAATACACTGAAGCTTTCTTT.

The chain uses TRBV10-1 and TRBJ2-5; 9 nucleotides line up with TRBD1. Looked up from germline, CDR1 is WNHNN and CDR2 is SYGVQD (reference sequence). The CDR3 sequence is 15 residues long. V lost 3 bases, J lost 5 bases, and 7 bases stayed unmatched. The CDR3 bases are TGCGCCAGCAGTGATTCGGACAGGGGAGGGGAGACCCAGTACTTC. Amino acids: CASSDSDRGGETQYF.

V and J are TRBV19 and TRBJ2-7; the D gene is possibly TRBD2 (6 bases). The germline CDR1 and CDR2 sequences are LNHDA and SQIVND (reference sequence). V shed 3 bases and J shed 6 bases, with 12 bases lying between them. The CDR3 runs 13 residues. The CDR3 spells CASSMGGLGEQYF. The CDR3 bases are TGTGCCAGTAGTATGGGGGGTTTAGGCGAGCAGTACTTC.

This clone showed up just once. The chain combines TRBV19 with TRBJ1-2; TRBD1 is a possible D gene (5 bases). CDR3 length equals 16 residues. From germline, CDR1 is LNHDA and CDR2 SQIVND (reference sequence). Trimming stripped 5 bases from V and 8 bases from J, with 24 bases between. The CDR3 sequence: CASSYSLRGKREGYTF. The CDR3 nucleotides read TGTGCCAGTAGTTATTCCCTCCGGGGCAAACGAGAAGGCTACACCTTC.

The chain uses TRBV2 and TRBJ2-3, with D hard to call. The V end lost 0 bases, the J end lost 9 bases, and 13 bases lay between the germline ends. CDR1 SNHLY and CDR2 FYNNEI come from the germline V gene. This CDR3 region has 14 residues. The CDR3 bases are TGTGCCAGCAGTGAAGCGCTTCAGGTCAGCACGCAGTATTTT. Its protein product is CASSEALQVSTQYF.

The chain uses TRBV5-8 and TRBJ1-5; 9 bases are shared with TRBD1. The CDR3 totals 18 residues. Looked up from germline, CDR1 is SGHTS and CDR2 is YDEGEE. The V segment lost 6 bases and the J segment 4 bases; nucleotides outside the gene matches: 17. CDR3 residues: CASTTFSGTGTQNQPQHF. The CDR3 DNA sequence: TGTGCCAGCACCACTTTTTCCGGGACAGGGACCCAAAATCAGCCCCAGCATTTT.

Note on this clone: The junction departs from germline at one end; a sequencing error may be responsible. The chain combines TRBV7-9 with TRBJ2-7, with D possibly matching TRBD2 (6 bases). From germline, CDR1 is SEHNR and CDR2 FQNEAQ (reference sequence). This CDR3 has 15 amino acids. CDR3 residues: CASSPRGGLSSEQYF. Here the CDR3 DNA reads TGTGCCAGCAGCCCTAGGGGCGGACTATCCTCCGAGCAGTACTTC.

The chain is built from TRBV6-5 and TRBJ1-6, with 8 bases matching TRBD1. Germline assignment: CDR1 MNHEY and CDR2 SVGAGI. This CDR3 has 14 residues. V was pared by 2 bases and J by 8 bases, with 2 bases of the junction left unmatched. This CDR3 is CASSYAGGDSPLHF. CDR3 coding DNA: TGTGCCAGCAGTTACGCAGGGGGCGATTCACCCCTCCACTTT.

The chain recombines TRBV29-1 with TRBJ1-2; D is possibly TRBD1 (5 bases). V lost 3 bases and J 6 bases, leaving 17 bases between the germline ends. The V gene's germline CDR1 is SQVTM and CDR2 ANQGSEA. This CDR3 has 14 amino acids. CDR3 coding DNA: TGCAGCGTTGACCGAAGACAGTCCCTGCATGGCTACACCTTC. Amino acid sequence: CSVDRRQSLHGYTF.

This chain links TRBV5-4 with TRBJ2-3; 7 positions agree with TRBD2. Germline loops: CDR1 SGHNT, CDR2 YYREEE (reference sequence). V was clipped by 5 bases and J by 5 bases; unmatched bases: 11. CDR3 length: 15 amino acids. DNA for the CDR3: TGTGCCAGCAGAGGAAGCGGGGCCTCCGTAGATACGCAGTATTTT. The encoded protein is CASRGSGASVDTQYF.

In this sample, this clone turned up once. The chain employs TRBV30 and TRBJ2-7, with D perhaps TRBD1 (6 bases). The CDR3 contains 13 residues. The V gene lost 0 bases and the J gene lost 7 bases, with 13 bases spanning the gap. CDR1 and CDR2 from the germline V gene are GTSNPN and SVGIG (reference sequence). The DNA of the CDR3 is TGTGCCTGGAGTGTACAGGGCGTGGGGGAGCAGTACTTC. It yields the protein CAWSVQGVGEQYF.

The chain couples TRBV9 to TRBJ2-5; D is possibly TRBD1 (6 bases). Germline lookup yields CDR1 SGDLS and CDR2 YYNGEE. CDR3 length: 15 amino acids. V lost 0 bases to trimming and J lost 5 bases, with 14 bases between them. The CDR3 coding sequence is TGTGCCAGCAGCGTAGGGGGGCGCAACGGGGAGACCCAGTACTTC. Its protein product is CASSVGGRNGETQYF.